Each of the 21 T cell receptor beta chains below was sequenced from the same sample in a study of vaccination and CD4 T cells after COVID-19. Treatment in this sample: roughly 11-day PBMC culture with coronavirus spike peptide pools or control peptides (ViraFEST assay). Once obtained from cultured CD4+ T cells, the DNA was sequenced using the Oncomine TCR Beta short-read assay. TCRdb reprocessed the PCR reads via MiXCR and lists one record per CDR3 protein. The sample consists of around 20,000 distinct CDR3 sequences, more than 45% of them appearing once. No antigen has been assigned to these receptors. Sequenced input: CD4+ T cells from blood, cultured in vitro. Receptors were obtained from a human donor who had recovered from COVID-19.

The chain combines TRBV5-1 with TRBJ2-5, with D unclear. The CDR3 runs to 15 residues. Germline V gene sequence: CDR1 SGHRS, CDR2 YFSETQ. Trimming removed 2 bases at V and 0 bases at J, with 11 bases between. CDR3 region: CASSFLGNYQETQYF. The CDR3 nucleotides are TGCGCCAGCAGCTTTCTCGGAAACTACCAAGAGACCCAGTACTTC.

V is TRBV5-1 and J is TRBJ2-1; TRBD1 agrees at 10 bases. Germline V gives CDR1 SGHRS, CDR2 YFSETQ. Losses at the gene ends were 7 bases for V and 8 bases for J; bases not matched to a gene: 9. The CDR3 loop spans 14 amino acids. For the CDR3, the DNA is TGCGCCAGCGGAGGGTTGACAGGGGGCGATGAGCAGTTCTTC. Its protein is CASGGLTGGDEQFF.

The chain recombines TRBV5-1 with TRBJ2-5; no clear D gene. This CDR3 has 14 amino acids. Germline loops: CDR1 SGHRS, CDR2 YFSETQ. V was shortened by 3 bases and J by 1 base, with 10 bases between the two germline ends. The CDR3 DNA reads TGCGCCAGCAGCTGGTGGGCAGTCCAAGAGACCCAGTACTTC. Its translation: CASSWWAVQETQYF. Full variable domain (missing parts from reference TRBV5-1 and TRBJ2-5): KAGVTQTPRYLIKTRGQQVTLSCSPISGHRSVSWYQQTPGQGLQFLFEYFSETQRNKGNFPGRFSGRQFSNSRSEMNVSTLELGDSALYLCASSWWAVQETQYFGPGTRLLVL.

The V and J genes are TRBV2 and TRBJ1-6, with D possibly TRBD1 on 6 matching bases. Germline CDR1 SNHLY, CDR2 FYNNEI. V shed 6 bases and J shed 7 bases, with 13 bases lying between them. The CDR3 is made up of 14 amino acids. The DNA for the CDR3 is TGTGCCAGCAGCGAGAACAGGGACAATTCACCCCTCCACTTT. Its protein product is CASSENRDNSPLHF.

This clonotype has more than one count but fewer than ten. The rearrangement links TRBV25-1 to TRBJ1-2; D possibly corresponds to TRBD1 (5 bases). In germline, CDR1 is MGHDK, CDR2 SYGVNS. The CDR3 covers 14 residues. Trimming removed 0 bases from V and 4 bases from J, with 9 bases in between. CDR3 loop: CASSEYGTVYGYTF. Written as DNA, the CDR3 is TGTGCCAGCAGTGAATACGGGACGGTCTATGGCTACACCTTC.

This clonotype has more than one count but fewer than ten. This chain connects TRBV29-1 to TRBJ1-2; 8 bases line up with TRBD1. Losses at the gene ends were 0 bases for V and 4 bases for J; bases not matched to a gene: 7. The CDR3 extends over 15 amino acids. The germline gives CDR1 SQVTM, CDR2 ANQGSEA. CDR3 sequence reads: CSVEDRQGHAYGYTF. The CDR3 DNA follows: TGCAGCGTTGAAGATCGACAGGGGCACGCCTATGGCTACACCTTC.

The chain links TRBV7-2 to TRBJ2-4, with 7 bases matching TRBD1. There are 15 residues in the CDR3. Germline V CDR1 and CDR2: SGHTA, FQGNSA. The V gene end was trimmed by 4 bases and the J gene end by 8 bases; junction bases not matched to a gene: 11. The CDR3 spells CASSSVQGSRDIQYF. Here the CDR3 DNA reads TGTGCCAGCAGCTCAGTACAGGGGTCCCGGGACATTCAGTACTTC.

The CDR3 coding sequence is TGCGCCAGCAGCTTGGCGAGGGAGAAAGAGACCCAGTACTTC. Its protein is CASSLAREKETQYF. This rearrangement joins TRBV5-1 to TRBJ2-5; D possibly corresponds to TRBD2 (5 bases). This CDR3 is 14 amino acids long. V lost 0 bases to trimming and J lost 3 bases, with 9 bases between them. Germline CDR1 SGHRS, CDR2 YFSETQ.

The CDR3 sequence: CASSEDRGSHEQYF. The DNA for the CDR3 is TGTGCCAGCAGCGAGGACAGGGGGTCCCACGAGCAGTACTTC. V is TRBV7-9 and J is TRBJ2-7; 10 bases match TRBD1. The J segment lost 5 bases and the V segment lost 5 bases, leaving 6 bases of the junction unmatched. The germline gives CDR1 SEHNR, CDR2 FQNEAQ (reference sequence). The CDR3 runs 14 residues.

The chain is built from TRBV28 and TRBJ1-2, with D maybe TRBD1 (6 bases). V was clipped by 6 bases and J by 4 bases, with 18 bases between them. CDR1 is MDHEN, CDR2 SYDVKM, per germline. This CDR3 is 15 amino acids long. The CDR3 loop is CASSPRPGAGYGYTF. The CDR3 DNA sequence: TGTGCCAGCAGCCCGAGGCCGGGGGCGGGCTATGGCTACACCTTC.

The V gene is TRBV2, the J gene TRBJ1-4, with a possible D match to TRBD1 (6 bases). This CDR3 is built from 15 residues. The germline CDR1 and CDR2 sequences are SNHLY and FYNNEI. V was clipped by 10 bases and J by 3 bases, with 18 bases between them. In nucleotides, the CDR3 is TGTGCCACCCGTTATACAGGGAACGCTAATGAAAAACTGTTTTTT. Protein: CATRYTGNANEKLFF.

CDR3 DNA sequence: TGTGCCAGCAGTTACTGGCCAGGAAGGAACTATGGCTACACCTTC. Translated, it gives CASSYWPGRNYGYTF. The chain combines TRBV6-2 or TRBV6-3 with TRBJ1-2; D remains unclear. The germline CDR1 and CDR2 sequences are MNHEY and SVGEGT. This CDR3 has 15 residues. V was trimmed by 1 base and J by 2 bases, leaving 11 bases between them.

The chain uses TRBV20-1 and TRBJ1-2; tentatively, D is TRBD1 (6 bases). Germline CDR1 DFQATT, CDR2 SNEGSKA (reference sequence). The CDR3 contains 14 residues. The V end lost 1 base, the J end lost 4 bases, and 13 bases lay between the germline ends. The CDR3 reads CSARVGARSYGYTF. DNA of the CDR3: TGCAGTGCTAGAGTGGGGGCGAGAAGCTATGGCTACACCTTC.

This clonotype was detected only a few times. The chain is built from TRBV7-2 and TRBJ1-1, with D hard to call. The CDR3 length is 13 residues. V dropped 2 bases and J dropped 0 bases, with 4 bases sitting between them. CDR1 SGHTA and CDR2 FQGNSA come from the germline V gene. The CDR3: CASSLTMNTEAFF. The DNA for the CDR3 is TGTGCCAGCAGCTTAACGATGAACACTGAAGCTTTCTTT.

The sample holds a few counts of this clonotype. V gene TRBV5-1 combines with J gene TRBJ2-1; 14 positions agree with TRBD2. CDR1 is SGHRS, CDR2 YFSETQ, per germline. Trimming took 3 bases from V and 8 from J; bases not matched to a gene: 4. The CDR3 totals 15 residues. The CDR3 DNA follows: TGCGCCAGCAGCTCAAGACTAGCGGGGGGGCATGAGCAGTTCTTC. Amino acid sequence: CASSSRLAGGHEQFF. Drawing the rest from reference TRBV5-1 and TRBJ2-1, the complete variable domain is KAGVTQTPRYLIKTRGQQVTLSCSPISGHRSVSWYQQTPGQGLQFLFEYFSETQRNKGNFPGRFSGRQFSNSRSEMNVSTLELGDSALYLCASSSRLAGGHEQFFGPGTRLTVL.

CDR3 amino acids: CASSTRGPGELFF. The CDR3 nucleotides are TGTGCCAGCAGCACGCGGGGACCCGGGGAGCTGTTTTTT. The V gene is TRBV7-8, the J gene TRBJ2-2; weak D call: TRBD2 (6 bases). Germline V lookup: CDR1 SGHVS, CDR2 FQNEAQ. Trimming took off 5 bases at V and 6 bases at J, with 10 bases between the two ends. This CDR3 spans 13 amino acids.

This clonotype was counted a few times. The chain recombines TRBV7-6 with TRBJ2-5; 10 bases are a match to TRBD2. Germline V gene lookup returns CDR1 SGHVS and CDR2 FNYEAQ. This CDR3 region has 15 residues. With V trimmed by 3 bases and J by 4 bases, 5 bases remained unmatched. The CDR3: CASSFVAGGGETQYF. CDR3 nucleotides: TGTGCCAGCAGCTTCGTAGCGGGAGGAGGAGAGACCCAGTACTTC.

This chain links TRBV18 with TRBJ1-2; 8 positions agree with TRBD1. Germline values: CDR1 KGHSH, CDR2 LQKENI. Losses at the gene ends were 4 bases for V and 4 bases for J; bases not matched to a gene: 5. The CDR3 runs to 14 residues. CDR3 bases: TGTGCCAGCTCACTGACAGGGGAGGGCTATGGCTACACCTTC. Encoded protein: CASSLTGEGYGYTF.

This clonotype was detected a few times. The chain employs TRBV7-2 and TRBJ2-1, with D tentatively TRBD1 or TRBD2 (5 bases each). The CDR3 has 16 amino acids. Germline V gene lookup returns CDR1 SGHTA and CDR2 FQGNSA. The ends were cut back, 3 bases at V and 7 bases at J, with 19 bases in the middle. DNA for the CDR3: TGTGCCAGCAGCTTGACCACCCCGGGACGGATGAATGAGCAGTTCTTC. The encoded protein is CASSLTTPGRMNEQFF.

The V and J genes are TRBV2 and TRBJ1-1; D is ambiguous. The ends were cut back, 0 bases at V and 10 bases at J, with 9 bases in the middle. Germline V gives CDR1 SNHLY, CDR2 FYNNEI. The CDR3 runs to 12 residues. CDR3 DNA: TGTGCCAGCAGTGAAGCGCCTAGGTTAGCTTTCTTT. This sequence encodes CASSEAPRLAFF.

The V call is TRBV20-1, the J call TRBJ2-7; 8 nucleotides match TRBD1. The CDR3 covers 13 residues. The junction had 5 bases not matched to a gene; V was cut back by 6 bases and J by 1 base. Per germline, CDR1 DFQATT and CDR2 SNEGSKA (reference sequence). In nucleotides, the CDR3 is TGCAGTGCCGACCGGGACAGGTCCTACGAGCAGTACTTC. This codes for CSADRDRSYEQYF.